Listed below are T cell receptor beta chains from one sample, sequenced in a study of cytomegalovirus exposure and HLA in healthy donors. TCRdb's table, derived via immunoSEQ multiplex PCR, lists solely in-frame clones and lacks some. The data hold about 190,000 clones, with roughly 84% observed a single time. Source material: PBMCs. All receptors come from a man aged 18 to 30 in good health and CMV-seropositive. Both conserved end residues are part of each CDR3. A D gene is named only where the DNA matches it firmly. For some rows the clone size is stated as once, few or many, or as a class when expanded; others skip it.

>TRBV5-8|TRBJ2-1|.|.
TGTGCCAGCAGCTTGGGAGACACAACCTACAATGAGCAGTTCTTC
CASSLGDTTYNEQFF
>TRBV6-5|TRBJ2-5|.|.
TGTGCCAGCAGTTACTCGGGGCGGGGAGAGACCCAGTACTTC
CASSYSGRGETQYF
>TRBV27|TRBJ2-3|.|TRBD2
TGTGCCAGCAGTATAACCGGGACTAGGGTCACAGATACGCAGTATTTT
CASSITGTRVTDTQYF
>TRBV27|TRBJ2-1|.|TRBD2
TGTGCCAGCAGTTTCCCGAGCGGGAGAGCGGGCAATGAGCAGTTCTTC
CASSFPSGRAGNEQFF
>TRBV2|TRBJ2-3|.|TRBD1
TGTGCCAGCAGTGAGGGACAGGGGGGATCCACAGATACGCAGTATTTT
CASSEGQGGSTDTQYF
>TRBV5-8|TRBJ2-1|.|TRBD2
TGTGCCAGCAGCTTTCCCGCGGGAGGGGTTGTTGAGCAGTTCTTC
CASSFPAGGVVEQFF
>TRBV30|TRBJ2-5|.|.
TGTGCCTGGACCCCGCAGGGGAACCCAGAGACCCAGTACTTC
CAWTPQGNPETQYF
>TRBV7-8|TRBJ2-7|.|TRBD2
TGTGCCAGCAGCCCCCGGGCACTAGCGGGAGCCGGGTACGAGCAGTACTTC
CASSPRALAGAGYEQYF
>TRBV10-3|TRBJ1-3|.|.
TGTGCCATCAGTGAGTCGACGGGGAGAGACACCATATATTTT
CAISESTGRDTIYF
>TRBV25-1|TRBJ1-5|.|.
TGTGCCAGCAGCCAGGGGACACCCAGTCGTGGCAATCAGCCCCAGCATTTT
CASSQGTPSRGNQPQHF
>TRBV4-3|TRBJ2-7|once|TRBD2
TGCGCCAGCAGCCAAGAAGGCGGGAGGGCCCCCTACGAGCAGTACTTC
CASSQEGGRAPYEQYF
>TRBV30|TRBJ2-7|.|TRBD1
TGTGCCTTGACAGGGTGGAGCTCCTACGAGCAGTACTTC
CALTGWSSYEQYF
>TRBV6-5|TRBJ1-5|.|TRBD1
TGTGCCAGCAGAAGACAGGGCGGTAATCAGCCCCAGCATTTT
CASRRQGGNQPQHF
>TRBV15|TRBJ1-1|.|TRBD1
TGTGCCACCAGCAAAGGACAGGGCCGTCCTGAAGCTTTCTTT
CATSKGQGRPEAFF
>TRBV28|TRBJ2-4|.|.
TGTGCCAGCAGTCCCTCGACACTTCAGTACTTC
CASSPSTLQYF
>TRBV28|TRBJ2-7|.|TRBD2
TGTGCCAGCAGTCACAGGACTAGAAGCTACGAGCAGTACTTC
CASSHRTRSYEQYF
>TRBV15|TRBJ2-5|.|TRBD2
TGTGCCACCAGCAGGGCTCTAGCGGGAGTAGGGCAAGAGACCCAGTACTTC
CATSRALAGVGQETQYF
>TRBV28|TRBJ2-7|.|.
TGTGCCAGCACCCTGGGACTCTCCTACGAGCAGTACTTC
CASTLGLSYEQYF
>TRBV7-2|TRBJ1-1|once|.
TGTGCCAGCAGCTTAAAAACGGGTGGCAGGCGGGGGGAAGCTTTCTTT
CASSLKTGGRRGEAFF
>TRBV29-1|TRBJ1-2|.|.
TGCAGCGTTGAAGATAGGGGCTATGGCTACACCTTC
CSVEDRGYGYTF
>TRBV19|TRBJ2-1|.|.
TGTGCCAGTAGTAACCCAGGGTTAAATGAGCAGTTCTTC
CASSNPGLNEQFF
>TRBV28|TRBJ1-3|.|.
TGTGCCAGCAGTGGCCGGGGCTCTGGAAACACCATATATTTT
CASSGRGSGNTIYF
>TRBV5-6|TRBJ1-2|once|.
TGTGCCAGCAGCTCCCCCCGCAGGCGGGATGGCTACACCTTC
CASSSPRRRDGYTF
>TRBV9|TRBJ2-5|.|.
TGTGCCAGCAGCCCGGGACTCCAAGAGACCCAGTACTTC
CASSPGLQETQYF
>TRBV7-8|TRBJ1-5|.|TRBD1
TGTGCCAGCAGCTTAGGGAGGGCAGGGGGAGATCAGCCCCAGCATTTT
CASSLGRAGGDQPQHF
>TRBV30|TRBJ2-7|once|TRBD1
TGTGCCTGGAGTGTACGGGACAGGGACGAGCAGTACTTC
CAWSVRDRDEQYF
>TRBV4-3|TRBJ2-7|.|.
TGCGCCAGCAGCCAAGGCCTCTCGGCGGCCTACGAGCAGTACTTC
CASSQGLSAAYEQYF
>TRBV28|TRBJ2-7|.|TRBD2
TGTGCCAGCAGCGGGGGGAGGTACGAGCAGTACTTC
CASSGGRYEQYF
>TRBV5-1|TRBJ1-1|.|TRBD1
TGCGCCAGCACCGGGACAGGGGACACTGAAGCTTTCTTT
CASTGTGDTEAFF
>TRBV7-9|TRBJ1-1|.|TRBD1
TGTGCCAGCAGCGGACAGGTGGCGAACACTGAAGCTTTCTTT
CASSGQVANTEAFF
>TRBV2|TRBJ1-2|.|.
TGTGCCAGCAGTTTAGAACAGGGTAACTATGGCTACACCTTC
CASSLEQGNYGYTF
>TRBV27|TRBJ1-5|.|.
TGTGCCAGCAGTGAGAGGGCCTCTAATCAGCCCCAGCATTTT
CASSERASNQPQHF
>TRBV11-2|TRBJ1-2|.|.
TGTGCCAGCAGCTTCCTGGGACTCTTAAGCGGAGGCTACACCTTC
CASSFLGLLSGGYTF
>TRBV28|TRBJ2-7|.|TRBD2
TGTGCCAGCAGTATCCCTAGCGGGAGAATGTACGAGCAGTACTTC
CASSIPSGRMYEQYF
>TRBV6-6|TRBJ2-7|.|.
TGTGCCAGCAGCTCCCCATTGTCGAGCTCCTACGAGCAGTACTTC
CASSSPLSSSYEQYF
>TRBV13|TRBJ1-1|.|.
TGTGCCAGCAGCTTAGCAGGGGCCACTGAAGCTTTCTTT
CASSLAGATEAFF
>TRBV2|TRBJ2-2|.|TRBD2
TGTGCCAGCAGTTTGACTAGCGGGAGGGCGAACACCGGGGAGCTGTTTTTT
CASSLTSGRANTGELFF
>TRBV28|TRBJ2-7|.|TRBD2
TGTGCCAGCAGCCTATGGAGGACTAGCAGCTACGAGCAGTACTTC
CASSLWRTSSYEQYF
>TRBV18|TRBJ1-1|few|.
TGTGCCAGCTCACGGACAGACACTGAAGCTTTCTTT
CASSRTDTEAFF
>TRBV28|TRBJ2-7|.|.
TGTGCCAGCAGCCAAACCTTAGACGAGCAGTACTTC
CASSQTLDEQYF
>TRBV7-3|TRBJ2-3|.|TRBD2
TGTGCCAGCAGCTCTAGCGGGGGGGGCACAGATACGCAGTATTTT
CASSSSGGGTDTQYF
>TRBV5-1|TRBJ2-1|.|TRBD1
TGCGCCAGCAGCCCCAGTATGGGACAGGTGAGCAATGAGCAGTTCTTC
CASSPSMGQVSNEQFF
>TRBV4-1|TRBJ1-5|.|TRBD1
TGCGCCAGCAGCCAAGATGCCGGACAGGGAATCCAGCCCCAGCATTTT
CASSQDAGQGIQPQHF
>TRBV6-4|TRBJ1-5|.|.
TGTGCCAGCAGCCAGTTCGGGGGGCAAAGCCAGCATTTT
CASSQFGGQSQHF
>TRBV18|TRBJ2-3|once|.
TGTGCCAGCTCACCAGCGGGCGGGAGCACAGATACGCAGTATTTT
CASSPAGGSTDTQYF
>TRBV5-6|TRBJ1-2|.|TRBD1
TGTGCCAGCAGCTTAGGACAGGTCAACTATGGCTACACCTTC
CASSLGQVNYGYTF
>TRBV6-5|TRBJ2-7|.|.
TGTGCCAGCAGTCCCCTAGATGAGCAGTACTTC
CASSPLDEQYF
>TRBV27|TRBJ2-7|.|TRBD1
TGTGCCAGCAGTTTCGGACAGGGAGGCGAGCAGTACTTC
CASSFGQGGEQYF
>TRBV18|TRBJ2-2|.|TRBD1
TGTGCCAGCTCACCGACCGGACAGGGTCTTAGGGAGCTGTTTTTT
CASSPTGQGLRELFF
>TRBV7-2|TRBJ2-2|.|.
TGTGCCAGCAGCTTAGACCAGGCCGGGGAGCTGTTTTTT
CASSLDQAGELFF
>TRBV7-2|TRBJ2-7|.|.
TGTGCCAGCAGCTTAGCGCCAATAGGGAGGCACGAGCAGTACTTC
CASSLAPIGRHEQYF
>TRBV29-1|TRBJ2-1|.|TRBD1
TGCAGCGCCCCCAGACAGGGGGGCTACAATGAGCAGTTCTTC
CSAPRQGGYNEQFF
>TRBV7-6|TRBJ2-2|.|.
TGTGCCAGCAGCCGACCAGTGACAGGATGGGGCTATGAAACCGGGGAGCTGTTTTTT
CASSRPVTGWGYETGELFF
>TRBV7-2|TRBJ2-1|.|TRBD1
TGTGCCAGCAGCTCTCAGACAGGGACGGAGAATGAGCAGTTCTTC
CASSSQTGTENEQFF
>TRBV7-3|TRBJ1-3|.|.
TGTGCCAGCAGCCGAACAGGGTCCGGAAACACCATATATTTT
CASSRTGSGNTIYF
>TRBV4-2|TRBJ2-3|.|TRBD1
TGTGCCAGCAGCGACGGGACAGGGACCACAGATACGCAGTATTTT
CASSDGTGTTDTQYF
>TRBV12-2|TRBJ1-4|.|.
TGTGCAAGTCGCTCAGTTGGGGCGGAGAAGAGTCCTAATGAAAAACTGTTTTTT
CASRSVGAEKSPNEKLFF
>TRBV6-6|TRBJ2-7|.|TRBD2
TGTGCCAGCAGTTACTTAGCGGGAGGGCAGGGCGAGCAGTACTTC
CASSYLAGGQGEQYF
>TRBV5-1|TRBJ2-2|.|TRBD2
TGCGCCAGCAGCTTGATGAGCGGGAGAGGAAACGGGGAGCTGTTTTTT
CASSLMSGRGNGELFF
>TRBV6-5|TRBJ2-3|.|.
TGTGCCAGCGCGGCTAGCGCCCGCACAGATACGCAGTATTTT
CASAASARTDTQYF